These T cell receptor beta chains were read from a single sample in a study of blood T cell repertoires in COVID-19. Using immunoSEQ multiplex PCR, the repertoire was profiled, and TCRdb retains in-frame clones only, with some absent. The sample consists of 150,000 to 200,000 clones, 86% of them appearing once. The specimen was peripheral blood. All receptors derive from a woman of 80 years or more in a cohort sampled during active or convalescent COVID-19. Each CDR3 is given with its conserved first and last residue. A D gene is named only where the DNA matches it firmly. Not every row has a clone size; where given, it reads once, few, many or a size class.

TRBV15	TRBJ1-5	.	.	CATSRDPPPDQPQHF	TGTGCCACCAGCAGAGATCCCCCCCCGGATCAGCCCCAGCATTTT
TRBV5-6	TRBJ2-1	.	TRBD2	CASSLGGLATYNEQFF	TGTGCCAGCAGCTTGGGGGGACTAGCGACCTACAATGAGCAGTTCTTC
TRBV11-2	TRBJ2-3	.	.	CASSLIRDTQYF	TGTGCCAGCAGCTTAATTAGAGATACGCAGTATTTT
TRBV30	TRBJ2-3	.	TRBD2	CAWTPERDNTDTQYF	TGTGCCTGGACGCCGGAGCGGGATAACACAGATACGCAGTATTTT
TRBV6-5	TRBJ2-7	.	.	CASSRRGYLRGQYF	TGTGCCAGCAGTCGGAGGGGATACCTACGAGGGCAGTACTTC
TRBV7-2	TRBJ2-5	.	TRBD2	CASSLRLASETQYF	TGTGCCAGCAGCTTACGACTAGCGTCAGAGACCCAGTACTTC
TRBV30	TRBJ1-5	.	.	CAWSLYSNQPQHF	TGTGCCTGGAGTTTATATAGCAATCAGCCCCAGCATTTT
TRBV11-2	TRBJ1-3	.	.	CASSLVGPGLSGNTIYF	TGTGCCAGCAGCTTAGTGGGGCCGGGACTCTCTGGAAACACCATATATTTT
TRBV6-2/TRBV6-3	TRBJ2-1	.	TRBD2	CASSHRTSGGAGFGNEQFF	TGTGCCAGCAGCCACCGGACTAGCGGGGGGGCAGGGTTTGGCAATGAGCAGTTCTTC
TRBV29-1	TRBJ2-1	.	TRBD2	CSVTGLEIGNEQFF	TGCAGCGTTACGGGACTAGAAATTGGCAATGAGCAGTTCTTC
TRBV19	TRBJ2-1	.	TRBD2	CASSMPSGGAREQFF	TGTGCCAGTAGTATGCCCAGCGGGGGGGCTCGGGAGCAGTTCTTC
TRBV9	TRBJ2-2	few	.	CASSRLANTGELFF	TGTGCCAGCAGCCGACTAGCGAACACCGGGGAGCTGTTTTTT
TRBV18	TRBJ1-3	.	TRBD1	CASSARGRQGAGSGNTIYF	TGTGCCAGCTCAGCCAGAGGGAGACAGGGGGCCGGATCTGGAAACACCATATATTTT
TRBV2	TRBJ1-1	.	.	CASTLRTENTEAFF	TGTGCCAGCACCCTCCGGACAGAGAACACTGAAGCTTTCTTT
TRBV11-3	TRBJ2-7	few	TRBD1	CASSIGTGAYEQYF	TGTGCCAGCAGCATCGGGACAGGGGCCTACGAGCAGTACTTC
TRBV2	TRBJ1-5	.	.	CASRGILSNQPQHF	TGTGCCAGCAGGGGCATACTTAGCAATCAGCCCCAGCATTTT
TRBV7-2	TRBJ2-1	.	TRBD2	CASSLVGGIAGGNEQFF	TGTGCCAGCAGCTTAGTCGGTGGGATAGCGGGGGGGAATGAGCAGTTCTTC
TRBV2	TRBJ1-6	.	.	CASSEALESQNSPLHF	TGTGCCAGCAGTGAAGCTTTGGAGAGCCAGAATTCACCCCTCCACTTT
TRBV3-1/TRBV3-2	TRBJ2-3	once	.	CASSQGGIANTDTQYF	TGTGCCAGCAGCCAAGGAGGGATAGCCAACACAGATACGCAGTATTTT
TRBV3-1/TRBV3-2	TRBJ2-2	.	TRBD2	CASSQYDGRVVNTGELFF	TGTGCCAGCAGCCAATACGATGGGAGGGTGGTGAACACCGGGGAGCTGTTTTTT
TRBV4-3	TRBJ1-5	.	.	CASSQEAGGNQPQHF	TGCGCCAGCAGCCAAGAGGCAGGGGGCAATCAGCCCCAGCATTTT
TRBV2	TRBJ2-2	.	.	CASSEPNTGELFF	TGTGCCAGCAGTGAACCTAACACCGGGGAGCTGTTTTTT
TRBV28	TRBJ1-3	.	.	CASRPPGLAASGNTIYF	TGTGCCAGCAGGCCCCCGGGACTAGCGGCCTCTGGAAACACCATATATTTT
TRBV7-8	TRBJ1-2	.	TRBD1	CASSFLGQGSAYGYTF	TGTGCCAGCAGCTTCCTTGGACAGGGGAGTGCCTATGGCTACACCTTC
TRBV5-1	TRBJ1-4	.	.	CASSFRADEKLFF	TGCGCCAGCAGTTTCAGGGCTGATGAAAAACTGTTTTTT
TRBV6-5	TRBJ2-3	.	.	CASSYSRATSTDTQYF	TGTGCCAGCAGTTACTCGAGAGCCACTAGCACAGATACGCAGTATTTT
TRBV27	TRBJ1-5	.	.	CASSLYLGQQPQHF	TGTGCCAGCAGTTTATATCTGGGGCAGCAGCCCCAGCATTTT
TRBV24-1	TRBJ2-1	.	TRBD2	CATSDLGTSGNNEQFF	TGTGCCACCAGTGATCTCGGGACTAGCGGTAACAATGAGCAGTTCTTC
TRBV15	TRBJ1-4	.	.	CATSRDLASLEKLFF	TGTGCCACCAGCAGAGATCTAGCGAGCCTGGAAAAACTGTTTTTT
TRBV24-1	TRBJ1-6	.	TRBD1	CATSDPVMTGESGNSPLHF	TGTGCCACCAGTGACCCGGTTATGACAGGGGAATCAGGTAATTCACCCCTCCACTTT
TRBV30	TRBJ2-7	once	TRBD1	CAWNRQGVGEQYF	TGTGCCTGGAATCGCCAGGGGGTAGGCGAGCAGTACTTC
TRBV19	TRBJ2-1	.	TRBD2	CASRGTSGRPYNEQFF	TGTGCCAGTAGGGGGACTAGCGGCCGCCCCTACAATGAGCAGTTCTTC
TRBV3-1/TRBV3-2	TRBJ2-5	.	TRBD1	CASSRTGEKTQYF	TGTGCCAGCAGCCGGACAGGGGAAAAGACCCAGTACTTC
TRBV23-1	TRBJ2-7	few	.	CASSQYFWPGARNPIYEQYF	TGCGCCAGCAGTCAATACTTCTGGCCAGGGGCTCGTAATCCGATCTACGAGCAGTACTTC
TRBV5-1	TRBJ2-3	.	TRBD1	CASSAGTVITDTQYF	TGCGCCAGCAGCGCCGGGACAGTTATCACAGATACGCAGTATTTT
TRBV3-1/TRBV3-2	TRBJ2-3	.	.	CASMADTDTQYF	TGTGCCAGCATGGCAGACACAGATACGCAGTATTTT
TRBV3-1/TRBV3-2	TRBJ2-1	.	TRBD2	CASSQGSGRGSSYNEQFF	TGTGCCAGCAGCCAGGGTAGCGGGAGGGGGAGCTCCTACAATGAGCAGTTCTTC